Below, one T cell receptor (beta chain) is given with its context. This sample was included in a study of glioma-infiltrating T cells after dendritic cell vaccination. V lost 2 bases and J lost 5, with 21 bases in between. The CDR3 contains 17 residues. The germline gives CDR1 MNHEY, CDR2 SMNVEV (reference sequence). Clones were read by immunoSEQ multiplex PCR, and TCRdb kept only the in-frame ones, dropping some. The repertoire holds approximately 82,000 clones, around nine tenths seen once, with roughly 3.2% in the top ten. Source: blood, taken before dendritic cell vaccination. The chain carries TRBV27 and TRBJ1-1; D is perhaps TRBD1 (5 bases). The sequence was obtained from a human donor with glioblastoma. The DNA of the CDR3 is TGTGCCAGCAGTTTAACGGGGGAGCTTATGGCGGGGACTGAAGCTTTCTTT. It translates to CASSLTGELMAGTEAFF.